The rows below give T cell receptor beta chains drawn from one sample of a study of blood T cell repertoires in COVID-19. TCRdb keeps only in-frame clones here, not all; method: immunoSEQ multiplex PCR. Among roughly 430,000 clones listed, 88% were seen once. What was sequenced was PBMCs or T cells enriched from blood (not recorded which). The receptors here all came from a woman aged 35 to 49 with acute COVID-19. The CDR3 runs from the conserved cysteine through the conserved F or W. Each record gives: V gene, J gene, CDR3 protein.

TRBV27,TRBJ2-2,CASRNDRRGTGELFF
TRBV19,TRBJ2-1,CASSIQGSSYNEQFF
TRBV2,TRBJ1-5,CASSGQKQGPYSNQPQHF
TRBV6-5,TRBJ1-1,CASRRNNREAFF
TRBV19,TRBJ2-3,CASSGTVQSSTDTQYF
TRBV7-9,TRBJ1-3,CASSFSWLLSGNTIYF
TRBV30,TRBJ1-2,CAWSPLSGRLRGYTF
TRBV19,TRBJ1-5,CASIDRGHNQPQHF
TRBV10-2,TRBJ2-1,CASSISGENYNEQFF
TRBV6-5,TRBJ1-1,CASRISGQGNTEAFF
TRBV5-1,TRBJ1-2,CASSFGPNSGQGLYYGYTF
TRBV3-1/TRBV3-2,TRBJ2-3,CASSQDVAADTQYF
TRBV2,TRBJ1-2,CASSRGTNYGYTF
TRBV19,TRBJ2-7,CASSIGRDYEQYF
TRBV5-6,TRBJ1-2,CASSATPGDYGYTF
TRBV5-1,TRBJ2-5,CASSLGFLAGDIQETQYF
TRBV5-1,TRBJ2-5,CASSLVFSGQATQETQYF
TRBV7-8,TRBJ2-7,CASSLVGGGSYEQYF
TRBV6-5,TRBJ1-6,CASSPEGQGWSPLHF
TRBV6-5,TRBJ2-5,CASSSGGTQYF
TRBV11-3,TRBJ2-1,CASSLRQGWEQFF
TRBV7-6,TRBJ1-2,CASSLDGNYGYTF
TRBV29-1,TRBJ2-3,CSVEWLAGGEDTQYF
TRBV30,TRBJ1-5,CAWSSGTVNQPQHF
TRBV13,TRBJ1-4,CASSLRTGPGEKLFF
TRBV25-1,TRBJ1-2,CASSGPGQGTYYGYTF
TRBV30,TRBJ2-2,CAWRLPGTGELFF
TRBV7-8,TRBJ1-1,CASSRLGQGEIGNTEAFF
TRBV14,TRBJ1-2,CASSQDRRGGHGYTF
TRBV10-2,TRBJ1-2,CASIPSGGPYGYTF
TRBV5-1,TRBJ2-7,CASSFATDAYEQYF
TRBV10-3,TRBJ1-3,CAISDSRSGNTIYF
TRBV27,TRBJ2-7,CASSTQGGVHEQYF
TRBV10-1,TRBJ2-2,CARRTGGLDTGELFF
TRBV19,TRBJ1-1,CASTQGAANTEAFF
TRBV24-1,TRBJ2-3,CATSDPRQGGTDTQYF
TRBV24-1,TRBJ1-2,CATSDPNTYYGYTF
TRBV5-4,TRBJ1-2,CASSSLANYGYTF
TRBV3-1/TRBV3-2,TRBJ1-1,CASSQRGTGGLTEAFF
TRBV5-1,TRBJ2-1,CASSLVRGLNNEQFF
TRBV3-1/TRBV3-2,TRBJ2-3,CASSQDLRGATDTQYF
TRBV7-9,TRBJ2-2,CASSISGTGGEGLFF
TRBV10-2,TRBJ1-1,CASSDGTGTEAFF
TRBV29-1,TRBJ1-2,CSVNTNYGYTF
TRBV4-2,TRBJ1-6,CASSQVLGRGSPLHF
TRBV10-1,TRBJ2-1,CASNRGGEYNEQFF
TRBV7-8,TRBJ2-7,CASSFRTGAEQYF
TRBV5-1,TRBJ2-3,CASSVEAVDTQYF
TRBV21-1,TRBJ1-5,CASIYDRGFFNQPQHF
TRBV5-1,TRBJ2-2,CASSSGTSGRPGELFF
TRBV27,TRBJ1-1,CASSLSSVRGTEAFF